A selection of T cell receptor beta chains follows, all from one sample in a study of blood T cell repertoires in COVID-19. Data came from immunoSEQ multiplex PCR; TCRdb stores just in-frame clones and leaves some out. This sample carries some 700,000 clones, more than 80% of them seen once, and the ten largest clones take about 0.26%. The source material was peripheral blood. Source of these receptors: a woman aged 18 to 35 with acute or convalescent COVID-19. Both conserved end residues are part of each CDR3. The order of the fields is clone size, D gene, J gene, V gene, CDR3 DNA, CDR3 protein. A D gene is named only where the DNA matches it firmly. Clone size is given for some rows only: seen once, a few or many times, or a class if the clone is expanded.

NA | NA | TRBJ2-3 | TRBV7-9 | TGTGCCAGCAGCTTACCGAACTCTGGCACAGATACGCAGTATTTT | CASSLPNSGTDTQYF
NA | NA | TRBJ1-1 | TRBV6-2/TRBV6-3 | TGTGCCAGCAGTTATGACAGCTTGAACACTGAAGCTTTCTTT | CASSYDSLNTEAFF
NA | TRBD1 | TRBJ2-7 | TRBV11-3 | TGTGCCAGCAGCTCGGACAGGGCGCCCTACGAGCAGTACTTC | CASSSDRAPYEQYF
NA | TRBD1 | TRBJ1-3 | TRBV30 | TGTGCCTGGAGTAGGAACAGGGGCTCTGGAAACACCATATATTTT | CAWSRNRGSGNTIYF
NA | TRBD2 | TRBJ2-3 | TRBV2 | TGTGCCAGCAGTCAGGGACTAGTAAACACAGATACGCAGTATTTT | CASSQGLVNTDTQYF
NA | TRBD2 | TRBJ2-2 | TRBV5-4 | TGTGCCAGCAGCCTCGGGACTAGCGGGGGGTACACCGGGGAGCTGTTTTTT | CASSLGTSGGYTGELFF
NA | TRBD1 | TRBJ1-5 | TRBV13 | TGTGCCAGCAGCGGAAACAGGGGTAGCAATCAGCCCCAGCATTTT | CASSGNRGSNQPQHF
NA | NA | TRBJ1-2 | TRBV7-2 | TGTGCCAGCAGCCTATTACAGGGACCCTATGGCTACACCTTC | CASSLLQGPYGYTF
NA | NA | TRBJ1-5 | TRBV19 | TGTGCCAGTAGTATAGGAGGGCAGGGGCTTCAGCCCCAGCATTTT | CASSIGGQGLQPQHF
NA | TRBD1 | TRBJ2-3 | TRBV11-2 | TGTGCCAGCAGCTTAGGGACAGGGCACTTCACAGATACGCAGTATTTT | CASSLGTGHFTDTQYF
NA | TRBD2 | TRBJ2-1 | TRBV29-1 | TGCAGCGTTAGGCTAGCGGGGAACAATGAGCAGTTCTTC | CSVRLAGNNEQFF
NA | NA | TRBJ2-3 | TRBV7-3 | TGTGCCAGCAGCTTAAGCGGATCCACAGATACGCAGTATTTT | CASSLSGSTDTQYF
NA | NA | TRBJ1-3 | TRBV4-1 | TGCGCCAGCAGCCGGCAGACAAGTCAGGGAAACACCATATATTTT | CASSRQTSQGNTIYF
NA | TRBD1 | TRBJ1-4 | TRBV9 | TGTGCCAGCAGCAAAAGGTCGACAGGGTATAGTGCAACTAATGAAAAACTGTTTTTT | CASSKRSTGYSATNEKLFF
NA | NA | TRBJ2-1 | TRBV7-9 | TGTGCCAGCAGCTTATCTATAGGGGGGGCCTACAATGAGCAGTTCTTC | CASSLSIGGAYNEQFF
NA | TRBD1 | TRBJ1-1 | TRBV6-5 | TGTGCCAGCAGTTATATGACAGGGGTCACTGAAGCTTTCTTT | CASSYMTGVTEAFF
NA | NA | TRBJ1-2 | TRBV29-1 | TGCAGCGTTGAACCGTTGAACTATGGCTACACCTTC | CSVEPLNYGYTF
NA | NA | TRBJ1-6 | TRBV19 | TGTGCCAGTAGCGCTCATGCGGGGGGGACATCCTATAATTCACCCCTCCACTTT | CASSAHAGGTSYNSPLHF
NA | TRBD1 | TRBJ1-6 | TRBV6-2/TRBV6-3 | TGTGCCAGCAGTCAGCGACAGGGCAATCGTGTTAATTCACCCCTCCACTTT | CASSQRQGNRVNSPLHF
few | NA | TRBJ1-4 | TRBV30 | TGTGCCTGGAGTGTACGGGGTTGGCCCCGTAATGAAAAACTGTTTTTT | CAWSVRGWPRNEKLFF
NA | NA | TRBJ2-6 | TRBV27 | TGTGCCAGCAGTTCGTCTGGGGCCAACGTCCTGACTTTC | CASSSSGANVLTF
once | NA | TRBJ1-6 | TRBV11-3 | TGTGCCAGCAGCCCGACAGTACATGACCCACCCCTCCACTTT | CASSPTVHDPPLHF
NA | NA | TRBJ1-2 | TRBV5-1 | TGCGCCAGCAGCTTAGGAGGAATCAGGAATGGCTACACCTTC | CASSLGGIRNGYTF
NA | TRBD1 | TRBJ1-3 | TRBV30 | TGTGCCTGGAGGGGACAGACGATCTCTGGAAACACCATATATTTT | CAWRGQTISGNTIYF
NA | TRBD2 | TRBJ2-1 | TRBV10-3 | TGTGCCACAACCCCTAGGGCGGGGGAGTACAATGAGCAGTTCTTC | CATTPRAGEYNEQFF
NA | NA | TRBJ1-2 | TRBV7-2 | TGTGCCAGCAGCAACGGGGTGGCAGTCTACACCTTC | CASSNGVAVYTF
once | NA | TRBJ2-7 | TRBV2 | TGTGCCAGCAGTGAACGCGTTTTGGTAGAGCAGTACTTC | CASSERVLVEQYF
NA | TRBD1 | TRBJ2-5 | TRBV15 | TGTGCCACCAGCACCAACAGGGGGCTGGGGGAGACCCAGTACTTC | CATSTNRGLGETQYF
NA | NA | TRBJ1-1 | TRBV9 | TGTGCCAGCAGCGTAAGGCCAGGGGTTACTGAAGCTTTCTTT | CASSVRPGVTEAFF
NA | NA | TRBJ1-5 | TRBV7-8 | TGTGCCAGCAGCTTAGCGAGGGACAATCAGCCCCAGCATTTT | CASSLARDNQPQHF
once | NA | TRBJ1-1 | TRBV7-2 | TGTGCCAGCAGCTTAGGTGGACTCATGAACACTGAAGCTTTCTTT | CASSLGGLMNTEAFF
once | TRBD1 | TRBJ1-2 | TRBV12-5 | TGTGCTAGTGGTTTGGCTAGCCGGGACAGGGTTCATGGCTACACCTTC | CASGLASRDRVHGYTF
NA | NA | TRBJ1-5 | TRBV12-5 | TGTGCTAGTAGGGGGGGAAGCAATCAGCCCCAGCATTTT | CASRGGSNQPQHF
NA | NA | TRBJ1-1 | TRBV13 | TGTGCCAGCAGCCTTGGTGAGGGGAACACTGAAGCTTTCTTT | CASSLGEGNTEAFF
NA | TRBD1 | TRBJ2-3 | TRBV24-1 | TGTGCCACCAGTGGGCTTGGACAGGGACAAACAGATACGCAGTATTTT | CATSGLGQGQTDTQYF
once | TRBD1 | TRBJ2-2 | TRBV29-1 | TGCAGCGTGGACAGGGGCCACGGGGAGCTGTTTTTT | CSVDRGHGELFF
NA | NA | TRBJ1-2 | TRBV6-5 | TGTGCCAGCAGTTACTCCAGGGGCGACTATGGCTACACCTTC | CASSYSRGDYGYTF
NA | NA | TRBJ1-2 | TRBV5-1 | TGCGCCAGCAGAAACGACGTACGGGATGGAACTCATGGCTACACCTTC | CASRNDVRDGTHGYTF
NA | NA | TRBJ1-1 | TRBV30 | TGTGCCTGGATGGTCGGGGAAAACACTGAAGCTTTCTTT | CAWMVGENTEAFF
NA | NA | TRBJ2-7 | TRBV27 | TGTGCCAGCAGGACTTCCTACGAGCAGTACTTC | CASRTSYEQYF
NA | TRBD2 | TRBJ2-1 | TRBV10-2 | TGCGCCAGCAGCCAGACTAGCGGGGGAACGAATGAGCAGTTCTTC | CASSQTSGGTNEQFF